The 13 T cell receptor beta chains presented below share a single source sample, sequenced in a study of T-cell memory formation after mild COVID-19. Using its own MiXCR run on the 5' RACE reads, TCRdb lists one record per CDR3 protein. The sample contains about 350,000 distinct CDR3 sequences, roughly an eighth of which appear only once. The material sequenced was PBMCs or a T cell subset sorted from them (not recorded which). The receptors originated from a young man who had mild COVID-19 (a few samples of this study predate the infection). Cell type and time point are not known.

In this sample, this clonotype turned up many times. V and J are TRBV4-2 and TRBJ2-7, with D maybe TRBD1 (6 bases). Germline CDR1 LGHNA, CDR2 YNFKEQ. The ends were cut back, 3 bases at V and 2 bases at J, with 11 bases in the middle. The CDR3 contains 14 residues. CDR3 residues: CASSHLQGPYEQYF. The CDR3 DNA is TGTGCCAGCAGCCATTTACAGGGACCCTACGAGCAGTACTTC.

This sequence joins TRBV12-3 or TRBV12-4 and TRBJ2-2; TRBD1 agrees at 10 bases. The CDR3 extends over 15 amino acids. Unmatched junction bases numbered 6, after V lost 7 bases and J lost 4 bases. Here the CDR3 reads CASNPTGGFTGELFF. The DNA for the CDR3 is TGTGCCAGCAACCCGACAGGGGGCTTCACCGGGGAGCTGTTTTTT.

This clonotype has just a few counts. CDR3 in DNA: TGTGCCAGCAGCTTGGCTAGCGGGGAAGACGAGCAGTACTTC. Amino acid sequence: CASSLASGEDEQYF. This chain connects TRBV5-4 to TRBJ2-7; 9 positions match TRBD2. The CDR3 covers 14 residues. V lost 0 bases to trimming and J lost 5 bases; unmatched junction nucleotides: 3. Germline CDR1 and CDR2: SGHNT and YYREEE (reference sequence).

The gene calls are TRBV6-2 or TRBV6-3 and TRBJ2-7, with a weak D call TRBD1 (6 bases). CDR3 length equals 13 residues. Trimming shortened V by 4 bases and J by 5 bases, and 12 bases separated the two germline ends. Germline V CDR1 and CDR2: MNHEY, SVGEGT. The CDR3 protein is CASSFAGANEQYV. The CDR3 nucleotides are TGTGCCAGCAGTTTTGCAGGGGCAAACGAGCAGTACGTC.

This chain joins TRBV4-3 and TRBJ2-2; 8 nucleotides match TRBD1. CDR1 is LGHNA and CDR2 is YSLEER in the germline V gene. V lost 0 bases to trimming and J lost 4 bases; unmatched junction nucleotides: 1. The CDR3 extends over 15 amino acids. The chain's CDR3 is CASSQEGQVTGELFF. The CDR3 DNA reads as TGCGCCAGCAGCCAAGAGGGACAGGTCACCGGGGAGCTGTTTTTT.

This clonotype was found a few times. The rearrangement links TRBV6-2 or TRBV6-3 to TRBJ2-7; D unclear. Deletions cut 2 bases from V and 2 bases from J, with 7 bases between. Germline lookup yields CDR1 MNHEY and CDR2 SVGEGT. This CDR3 comprises 13 residues. CDR3 DNA sequence: TGTGCCAGCAGTTACGATGTAGCCTACGAGCAGTACGTC. Translating gives CASSYDVAYEQYV.

This rearrangement joins TRBV7-9 to TRBJ1-2; 7 nucleotides align to TRBD1. Germline CDR1 is SEHNR and CDR2 is FQNEAQ (reference sequence). This CDR3 has 18 residues. Losses at the gene ends were 2 bases for V and 4 bases for J; bases not matched to a gene: 16. The CDR3 nucleotides are TGTGCCAGCAGCTTAACTTCCTTGGGACAGCTGGGCCGCTATGGCTACACCTTC. It codes for CASSLTSLGQLGRYGYTF.

This clonotype was counted many times. The genes are TRBV7-2 and TRBJ2-2, with 7 bases aligning to TRBD2. V lost 3 bases, J lost 7 bases, and 8 bases stayed unmatched. The CDR3 spans 15 residues. Germline V gives CDR1 SGHTA, CDR2 FQGNSA. CDR3 region: CASSLRAGERGELFF. The CDR3 DNA is TGTGCCAGCAGCTTGAGGGCGGGGGAGCGCGGGGAGCTGTTTTTT.

The chain employs TRBV3-1 and TRBJ2-2; no definite D call. The CDR3 has 12 residues. The germline V gene has CDR1 LGHDT and CDR2 YNNKEL (reference sequence). V was trimmed by 8 bases and J by 5 bases, leaving 9 bases between them. The CDR3 sequence is CASQRVTGELFF. CDR3 DNA sequence: TGTGCCAGCCAAAGGGTTACCGGGGAGCTGTTTTTT.

This clonotype was found many times. The CDR3 spells CASSLERLNGYTF. The CDR3 nucleotides read TGCGCCAGCAGCTTGGAACGGTTGAATGGCTACACCTTC. This chain uses TRBV5-1 with TRBJ1-2; D unclear. There are 13 residues in the CDR3. Germline loops: CDR1 SGHRS, CDR2 YFSETQ. V was trimmed by 0 bases and J by 6 bases, leaving 9 bases between them.

The chain links TRBV4-2 to TRBJ2-1, with 13 nucleotides matching TRBD2. The ends lost 2 bases at V and 5 bases at J; junction bases unmatched: 3. Germline-derived CDR1 and CDR2 are LGHNA and YNFKEQ. The CDR3 sequence is 16 residues long. The CDR3 sequence is CASSQITSGGDNEQFF. The CDR3 DNA reads as TGTGCCAGCAGCCAAATAACTAGCGGGGGGGACAATGAGCAGTTCTTC.

V usage is TRBV25-1 and J usage is TRBJ1-2; TRBD1 might be the D (5 bases). The germline gives CDR1 MGHDK, CDR2 SYGVNS. Trimming took off 3 bases at V and 4 bases at J, with 15 bases between the two ends. CDR3 size: 15 residues. The DNA for the CDR3 is TGTGCCAGCAGTGAGATTGACAGTTGGATCTATGGCTACACCTTC. Residues: CASSEIDSWIYGYTF.

This clonotype is medium-sized in the sample. The chain uses TRBV2 and TRBJ2-5, with a tentative D call TRBD2 (5 bases). Germline assignment: CDR1 SNHLY and CDR2 FYNNEI. The CDR3 consists of 13 residues. Trimming removed 3 bases from V and 5 bases from J, with 10 bases in between. CDR3 bases: TGTGCCAGCAGTGAGAGTCCGGGGGAGACCCAGTACTTC. Residues: CASSESPGETQYF.